This is a list of T cell receptor beta chains from one sample in a study of blood T cell repertoires in COVID-19. Here immunoSEQ multiplex PCR was the method, and the copy in TCRdb shows in-frame clones only, minus some. Among more than 120,000 clones, 75% to 90% were seen once, and the ten largest hold around 5%. Sequenced input: peripheral blood. The receptors originated from a human donor in a cohort sampled during active COVID-19. CDR3s include the opening cysteine and the closing phenylalanine or tryptophan. A D gene is named only where the DNA matches it firmly. A clone size is listed for some rows: how often the clone was seen (once, few, many), or a class if it is expanded.

d_gene | j_gene | abundance | v_gene | CDR3aa | CDR3nt
TRBD1 | TRBJ1-2 | once | TRBV6-5 | CASTPTGGAVGYTF | TGTGCCAGCACCCCGACAGGGGGCGCGGTTGGCTACACCTTC
TRBD1 | TRBJ1-1 | NA | TRBV5-1 | CASSQGEAGTEAFF | TGCGCCAGCAGTCAGGGGGAGGCGGGCACTGAAGCTTTCTTT
TRBD2 | TRBJ2-3 | NA | TRBV11-2 | CASKAGGTDTQYF | TGTGCCAGCAAAGCGGGGGGCACAGATACGCAGTATTTT
TRBD1 | TRBJ1-6 | NA | TRBV27 | CASSHRQGSSYNSPLHF | TGTGCCAGCAGCCATCGACAGGGGAGCTCCTATAATTCACCCCTCCACTTT
NA | TRBJ1-5 | NA | TRBV28 | CASSSPGTQHQPQHF | TGTGCCAGCAGTTCCCCCGGGACTCAGCATCAGCCCCAGCATTTT
NA | TRBJ1-5 | few | TRBV2 | CASRRDTNQPQHF | TGTGCCAGCAGGCGGGATACCAATCAGCCCCAGCATTTT
NA | TRBJ2-7 | NA | TRBV28 | CASTERVDSSYEQYF | TGTGCCAGCACCGAACGAGTGGACAGCTCCTACGAGCAGTACTTC
TRBD1 | TRBJ1-1 | NA | TRBV6-6 | CASIRGRNTEAFF | TGTGCCAGCATCAGGGGGAGGAACACTGAAGCTTTCTTT
TRBD2 | TRBJ2-5 | NA | TRBV15 | CATRASGGSETQYF | TGTGCCACCAGAGCTAGCGGGGGGTCAGAGACCCAGTACTTC
TRBD1 | TRBJ1-4 | NA | TRBV9 | CASNRGDRGTNEKLFF | TGTGCCAGCAACCGGGGGGACAGGGGAACTAATGAAAAACTGTTTTTT
NA | TRBJ1-5 | NA | TRBV19 | CASSIRAGPGQPQHF | TGTGCCAGTAGTATCAGGGCAGGGCCCGGTCAGCCCCAGCATTTT
NA | TRBJ2-1 | once | TRBV6-5 | CASSYSLDLYNEQFF | TGTGCCAGCAGTTACTCCCTGGACTTATACAATGAGCAGTTCTTC
TRBD2 | TRBJ2-1 | NA | TRBV7-7 | CASSRGLAGVIDEQFF | TGTGCTAGCAGCCGGGGACTAGCGGGAGTGATCGATGAGCAGTTCTTC
TRBD2 | TRBJ2-1 | NA | TRBV4-2 | CASSQGRANNEQFF | TGTGCCAGCAGCCAGGGGAGGGCCAACAATGAGCAGTTCTTC
NA | TRBJ1-6 | NA | TRBV19 | CASSIDRRQGGHSPLHF | TGTGCCAGTAGTATAGATCGACGGCAGGGAGGGCATTCACCCCTCCACTTT
NA | TRBJ1-2 | once | TRBV29-1 | CSVERGSGYGYTF | TGCAGCGTTGAAAGGGGAAGTGGCTATGGCTACACCTTC
TRBD2 | TRBJ2-1 | once | TRBV5-3 | CARSLTLAGGGNEQFF | TGTGCCAGAAGCTTGACGCTAGCGGGAGGGGGGAATGAGCAGTTCTTC
TRBD1 | TRBJ1-1 | once | TRBV3-1/TRBV3-2 | CASSQVYQGVTEAFF | TGTGCCAGCAGCCAAGTGTATCAGGGGGTCACTGAAGCTTTCTTT
TRBD2 | TRBJ2-1 | NA | TRBV4-1 | CASSQRLAEYNEQFF | TGCGCCAGCAGCCAACGGCTAGCGGAGTACAATGAGCAGTTCTTC
NA | TRBJ2-1 | NA | TRBV19 | CASTQATGSYNEQFF | TGTGCCAGTACCCAGGCTACAGGTTCCTACAATGAGCAGTTCTTC
NA | TRBJ1-2 | NA | TRBV5-1 | CASSPDMDSFNYGYTF | TGCGCCAGCAGCCCTGATATGGACAGCTTTAACTATGGCTACACCTTC
NA | TRBJ1-5 | once | TRBV4-2 | CASSQDREGNQPQHF | TGTGCCAGCAGCCAAGACAGGGAGGGCAATCAGCCCCAGCATTTT
NA | TRBJ1-2 | NA | TRBV6-5 | CASSYSAGNYGYTF | TGTGCCAGCAGTTACTCGGCAGGCAACTATGGCTACACCTTC
NA | TRBJ2-3 | NA | TRBV6-5 | CASTRGWNTDTQYF | TGTGCCAGCACCCGGGGATGGAACACAGATACGCAGTATTTT
TRBD1 | TRBJ1-2 | NA | TRBV19 | CASTGTGGVYGYTF | TGTGCCAGTACCGGGACAGGGGGCGTCTATGGCTACACCTTC
TRBD1 | TRBJ1-2 | NA | TRBV29-1 | CSGEQGGGYGYTF | TGCAGCGGTGAACAGGGGGGTGGCTATGGCTACACCTTC
TRBD1 | TRBJ2-2 | NA | TRBV19 | CASSKVGTALPNTGELFF | TGTGCCAGTAGTAAAGTCGGGACAGCACTTCCGAACACCGGGGAGCTGTTTTTT
TRBD1 | TRBJ1-1 | NA | TRBV6-5 | CASSRTGVNTEAFF | TGTGCCAGCAGTAGGACAGGAGTAAACACTGAAGCTTTCTTT
NA | TRBJ2-7 | NA | TRBV19 | CASSIGSQFYEQYF | TGTGCCAGTAGTATAGGGTCTCAGTTCTACGAGCAGTACTTC
TRBD2 | TRBJ2-3 | once | TRBV5-6 | CASSDRTWGGDTDTQYF | TGTGCCAGCAGCGATAGGACCTGGGGGGGAGACACAGATACGCAGTATTTT
NA | TRBJ1-5 | NA | TRBV6-5 | CASTQAHNQPQHF | TGTGCCAGCACCCAAGCCCACAATCAGCCCCAGCATTTT
TRBD1 | TRBJ1-1 | NA | TRBV23-1 | CASSQFDRGNTEAFF | TGCGCCAGCAGTCAATTTGACAGGGGCAACACTGAAGCTTTCTTT
NA | TRBJ2-7 | NA | TRBV7-3 | CASSSAGGDSQYF | TGTGCCAGCAGCTCGGCGGGCGGGGACAGCCAGTACTTC
TRBD2 | TRBJ2-1 | NA | TRBV10-1 | CASSDPSGNNEQFF | TGCGCCAGCAGTGACCCTAGCGGGAACAATGAGCAGTTCTTC
NA | TRBJ1-2 | NA | TRBV12-3/TRBV12-4 | CASSFLSGYTF | TGTGCCAGCAGTTTCCTTAGTGGCTACACCTTC
TRBD1 | TRBJ2-1 | NA | TRBV19 | CASSIGQGSYNEQFF | TGTGCCAGTAGTATTGGACAGGGGTCCTACAATGAGCAGTTCTTC
TRBD2 | TRBJ2-7 | NA | TRBV11-2 | CASSLDGGGLIPGYEQYF | TGTGCCAGCAGCTTAGACGGCGGGGGATTGATTCCGGGCTACGAGCAGTACTTC
NA | TRBJ2-1 | NA | TRBV10-3 | CAISEVSDEQFF | TGTGCCATCAGTGAGGTTAGCGATGAGCAGTTCTTC
TRBD2 | TRBJ2-3 | NA | TRBV2 | CASHFSGRTRDTQYF | TGTGCCAGCCACTTTAGCGGGAGAACGAGAGATACGCAGTATTTT
NA | TRBJ1-2 | NA | TRBV3-1/TRBV3-2 | CASSQDEGLHGYTF | TGTGCCAGCAGCCAAGATGAGGGATTACATGGCTACACCTTC
NA | TRBJ1-2 | NA | TRBV19 | CASTERGYGYTF | TGTGCCAGTACCGAGCGGGGGTATGGCTACACCTTC
NA | TRBJ1-6 | NA | TRBV3-1/TRBV3-2 | CASSQDYRRPLHF | TGTGCCAGCAGCCAAGATTACAGAAGACCCCTCCACTTT
NA | TRBJ1-4 | NA | TRBV4-1 | CASSLGGSLYEKLFF | TGCGCCAGCAGCCTAGGCGGGTCTCTTTATGAAAAACTGTTTTTT
NA | TRBJ2-7 | few | TRBV2 | CASRGTVTYEQYF | TGTGCCAGCAGGGGCACGGTGACCTACGAGCAGTACTTC
NA | TRBJ2-2 | NA | TRBV12-3/TRBV12-4 | CASSSRGTGELFF | TGTGCCAGCAGTTCCCGGGGGACCGGGGAGCTGTTTTTT
TRBD2 | TRBJ2-3 | NA | TRBV19 | CASSVPSGRASDTQYF | TGTGCCAGTAGTGTACCTAGCGGGAGGGCCTCGGATACGCAGTATTTT
TRBD2 | TRBJ2-5 | NA | TRBV25-1 | CASREGGSRGEETQYF | TGTGCCAGCAGGGAGGGAGGGTCGCGGGGGGAAGAGACCCAGTACTTC